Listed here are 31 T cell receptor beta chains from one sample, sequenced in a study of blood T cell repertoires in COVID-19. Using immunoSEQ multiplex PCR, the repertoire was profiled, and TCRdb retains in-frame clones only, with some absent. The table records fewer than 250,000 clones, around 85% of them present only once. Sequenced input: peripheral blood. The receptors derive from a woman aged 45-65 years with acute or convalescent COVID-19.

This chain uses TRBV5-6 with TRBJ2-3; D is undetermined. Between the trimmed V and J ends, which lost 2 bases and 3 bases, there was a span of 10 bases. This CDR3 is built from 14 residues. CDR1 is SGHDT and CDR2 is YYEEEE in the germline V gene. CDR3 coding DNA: TGTGCCAGCAGCTTCCGGAGCGATACAGATACGCAGTATTTT. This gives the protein CASSFRSDTDTQYF.

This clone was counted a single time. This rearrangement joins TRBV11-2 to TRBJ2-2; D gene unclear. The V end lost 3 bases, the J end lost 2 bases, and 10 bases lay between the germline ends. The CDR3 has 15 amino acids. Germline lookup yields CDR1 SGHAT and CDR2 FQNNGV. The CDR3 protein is CASSFSLGNTGELFF. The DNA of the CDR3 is TGTGCCAGCAGCTTTTCCCTAGGAAACACCGGGGAGCTGTTTTTT.

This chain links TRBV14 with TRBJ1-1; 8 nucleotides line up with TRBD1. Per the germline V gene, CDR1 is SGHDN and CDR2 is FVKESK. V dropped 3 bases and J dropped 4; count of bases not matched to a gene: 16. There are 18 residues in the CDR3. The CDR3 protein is CASSHSIGDRRYSTEAFF. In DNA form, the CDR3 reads TGTGCCAGCAGCCATTCGATCGGGGACAGGAGATATTCCACTGAAGCTTTCTTT.

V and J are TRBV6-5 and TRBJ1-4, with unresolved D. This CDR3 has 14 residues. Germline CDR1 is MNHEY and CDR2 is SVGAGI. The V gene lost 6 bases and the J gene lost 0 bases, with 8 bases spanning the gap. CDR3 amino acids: CASRIIPTNEKLFF. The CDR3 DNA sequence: TGTGCCAGCAGAATCATCCCAACTAATGAAAAACTGTTTTTT.

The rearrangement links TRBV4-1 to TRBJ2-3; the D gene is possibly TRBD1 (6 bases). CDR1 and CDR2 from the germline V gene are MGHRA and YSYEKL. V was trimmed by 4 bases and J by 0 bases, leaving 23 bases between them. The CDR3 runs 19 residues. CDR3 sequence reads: CASSPQGKVGALSTDTQYF. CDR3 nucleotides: TGCGCCAGCAGCCCCCAGGGGAAAGTCGGGGCGTTGAGCACAGATACGCAGTATTTT.

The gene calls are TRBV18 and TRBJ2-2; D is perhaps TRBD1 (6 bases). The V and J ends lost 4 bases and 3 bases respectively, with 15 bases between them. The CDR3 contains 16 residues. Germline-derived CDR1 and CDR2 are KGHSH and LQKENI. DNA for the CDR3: TGTGCCAGCTCACGAGCGATGGGGGCCGACACCGGGGAGCTGTTTTTT. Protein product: CASSRAMGADTGELFF.

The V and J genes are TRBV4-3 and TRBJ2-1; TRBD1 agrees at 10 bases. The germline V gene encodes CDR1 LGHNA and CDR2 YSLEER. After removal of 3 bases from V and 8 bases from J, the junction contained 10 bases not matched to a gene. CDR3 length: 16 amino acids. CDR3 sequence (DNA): TGCGCCAGCAGCCATCGTCCGGGACAGGGGACGCATGAGCAGTTCTTC. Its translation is CASSHRPGQGTHEQFF.

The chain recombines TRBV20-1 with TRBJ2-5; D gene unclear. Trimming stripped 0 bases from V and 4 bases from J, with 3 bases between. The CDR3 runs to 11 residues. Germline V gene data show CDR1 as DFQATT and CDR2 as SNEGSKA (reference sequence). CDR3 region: CSARDRETQYF. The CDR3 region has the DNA TGCAGTGCTAGAGATAGAGAGACCCAGTACTTC.

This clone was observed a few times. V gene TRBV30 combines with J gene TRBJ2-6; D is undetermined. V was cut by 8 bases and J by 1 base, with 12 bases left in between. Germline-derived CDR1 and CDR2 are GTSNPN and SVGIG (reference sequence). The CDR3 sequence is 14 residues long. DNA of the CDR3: TGTGCCAGAAAACAGAATTCTGGGGCCAACGTCCTGACTTTC. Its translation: CARKQNSGANVLTF.

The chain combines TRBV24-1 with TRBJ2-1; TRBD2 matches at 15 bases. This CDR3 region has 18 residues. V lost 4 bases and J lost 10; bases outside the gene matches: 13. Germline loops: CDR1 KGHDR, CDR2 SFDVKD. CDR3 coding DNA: TGTGCCACCAGTGACCCCCCTGGACTAGCGGGGGGGCGCCTGGAGCAGTTCTTC. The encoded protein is CATSDPPGLAGGRLEQFF.

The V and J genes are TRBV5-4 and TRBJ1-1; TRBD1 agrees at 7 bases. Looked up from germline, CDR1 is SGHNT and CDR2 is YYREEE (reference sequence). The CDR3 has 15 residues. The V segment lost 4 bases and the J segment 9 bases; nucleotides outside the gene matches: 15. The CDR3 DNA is TGTGCCAGCAGCCCATTAGGGGGCAGGGGAGGCAAAGCTTTCTTT. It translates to CASSPLGGRGGKAFF.

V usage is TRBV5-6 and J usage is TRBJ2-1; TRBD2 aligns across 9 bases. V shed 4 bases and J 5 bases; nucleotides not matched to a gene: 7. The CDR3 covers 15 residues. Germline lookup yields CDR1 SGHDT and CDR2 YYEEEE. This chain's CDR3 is CASSLRGGGHNEQFF. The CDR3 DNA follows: TGTGCCAGCAGCCTGCGGGGGGGCGGCCACAATGAGCAGTTCTTC.

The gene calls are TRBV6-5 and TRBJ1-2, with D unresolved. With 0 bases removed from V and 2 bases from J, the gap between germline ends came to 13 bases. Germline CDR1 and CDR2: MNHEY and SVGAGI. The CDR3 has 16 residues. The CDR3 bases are TGTGCCAGCAGTTACTCGATGACATCCTTCAACTATGGCTACACCTTC. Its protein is CASSYSMTSFNYGYTF.

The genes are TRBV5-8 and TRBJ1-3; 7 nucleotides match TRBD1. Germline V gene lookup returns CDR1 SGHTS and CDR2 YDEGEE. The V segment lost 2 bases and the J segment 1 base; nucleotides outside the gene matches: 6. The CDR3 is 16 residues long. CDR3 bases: TGTGCCAGCAGCTTTCGAGGGGGCATTTCTGGAAACACCATATATTTT. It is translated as CASSFRGGISGNTIYF.

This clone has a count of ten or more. The CDR3 DNA reads TGTGCCAGCCAAGACACAGGGGGCTTGAGCACTGAAGCTTTCTTT. Encoded protein: CASQDTGGLSTEAFF. The chain couples TRBV6-5 to TRBJ1-1; 9 nucleotides line up with TRBD1. The CDR3 loop spans 15 amino acids. Germline V lookup: CDR1 MNHEY, CDR2 SVGAGI. With 8 bases clipped from V and 4 bases from J, the junction kept 11 bases outside the gene matches.

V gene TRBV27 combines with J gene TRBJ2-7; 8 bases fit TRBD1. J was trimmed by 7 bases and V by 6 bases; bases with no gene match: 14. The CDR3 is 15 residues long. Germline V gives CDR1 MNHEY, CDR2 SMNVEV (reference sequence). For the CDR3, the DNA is TGTGCCAGCAGAACAGCCGGGACAGGTAATGGTGAGCAGTACTTC. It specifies CASRTAGTGNGEQYF.

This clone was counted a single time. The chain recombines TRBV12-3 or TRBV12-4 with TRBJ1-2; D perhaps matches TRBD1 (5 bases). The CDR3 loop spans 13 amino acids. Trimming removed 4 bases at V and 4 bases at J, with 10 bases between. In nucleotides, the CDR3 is TGTGCCAGCAGTTCCCCAGGGCTCTATGGCTACACCTTC. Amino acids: CASSSPGLYGYTF.

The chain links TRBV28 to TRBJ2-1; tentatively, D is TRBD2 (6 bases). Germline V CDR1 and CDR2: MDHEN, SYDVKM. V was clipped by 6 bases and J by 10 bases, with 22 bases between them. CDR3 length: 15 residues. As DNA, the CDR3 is TGTGCCAGCAGCCCAGCTAGCGCAATCAACAGCGAGCAGTTCTTC. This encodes CASSPASAINSEQFF.

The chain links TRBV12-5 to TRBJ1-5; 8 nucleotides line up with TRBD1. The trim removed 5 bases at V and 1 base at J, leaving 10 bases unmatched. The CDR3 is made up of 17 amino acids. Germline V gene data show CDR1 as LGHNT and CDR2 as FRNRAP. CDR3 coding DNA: TGTGCTAGTGGTCTCGGTTCAGGGGGCGGGAGCAATCAGCCCCAGCATTTT. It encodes CASGLGSGGGSNQPQHF.

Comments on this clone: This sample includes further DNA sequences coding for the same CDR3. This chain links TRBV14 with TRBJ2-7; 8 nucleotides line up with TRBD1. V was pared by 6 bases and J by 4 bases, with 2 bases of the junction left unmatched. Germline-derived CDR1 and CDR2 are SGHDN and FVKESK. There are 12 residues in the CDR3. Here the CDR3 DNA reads TGTGCCAGCAGTCGACAGGGGTACGAGCAGTACTTC. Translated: CASSRQGYEQYF.

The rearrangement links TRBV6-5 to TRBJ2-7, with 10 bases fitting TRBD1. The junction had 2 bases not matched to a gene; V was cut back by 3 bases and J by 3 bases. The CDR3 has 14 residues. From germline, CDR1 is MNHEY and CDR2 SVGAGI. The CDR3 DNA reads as TGTGCCAGCAGTTATGGGGACAGGGGCTACGAGCAGTACTTC. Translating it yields CASSYGDRGYEQYF.

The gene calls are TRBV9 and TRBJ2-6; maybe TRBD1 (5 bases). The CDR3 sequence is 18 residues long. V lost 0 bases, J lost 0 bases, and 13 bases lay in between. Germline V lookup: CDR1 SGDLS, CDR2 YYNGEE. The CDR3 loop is CASSVGGRTPSGANVLTF. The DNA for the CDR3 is TGTGCCAGCAGCGTAGGGGGCAGGACACCCTCTGGGGCCAACGTCCTGACTTTC.

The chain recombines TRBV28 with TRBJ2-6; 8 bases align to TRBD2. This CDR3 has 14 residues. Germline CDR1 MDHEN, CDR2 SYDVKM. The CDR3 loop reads CASDGRAGANVLTF. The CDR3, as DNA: TGTGCATCCGACGGGAGGGCTGGGGCCAACGTCCTGACTTTC.

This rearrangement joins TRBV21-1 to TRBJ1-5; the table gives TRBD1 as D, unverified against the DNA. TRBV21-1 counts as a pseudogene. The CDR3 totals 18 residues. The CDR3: CASSSRQVARYSNQPQHF. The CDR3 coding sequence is TGTGCCAGCAGCTCCCGACAGGTAGCTCGGTATAGCAATCAGCCCCAGCATTTT.

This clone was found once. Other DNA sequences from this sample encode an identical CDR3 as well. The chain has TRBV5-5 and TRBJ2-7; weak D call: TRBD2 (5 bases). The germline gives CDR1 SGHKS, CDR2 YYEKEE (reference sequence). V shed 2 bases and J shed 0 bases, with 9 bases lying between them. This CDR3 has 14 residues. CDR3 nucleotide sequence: TGTGCCAGCAGCTTCTTAGGGAGCTCCTACGAGCAGTACTTC. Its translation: CASSFLGSSYEQYF.

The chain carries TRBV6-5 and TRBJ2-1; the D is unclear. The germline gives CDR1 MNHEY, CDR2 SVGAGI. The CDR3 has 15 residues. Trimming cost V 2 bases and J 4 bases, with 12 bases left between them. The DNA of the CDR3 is TGTGCCAGCAGTTACAAAACACGGAGTTACAATGAGCAGTTCTTC. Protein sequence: CASSYKTRSYNEQFF.

DNA of the CDR3: TGCAGTGCTAGGTACAACAATGAGCAGTTCTTC. This gives the protein CSARYNNEQFF. The rearrangement links TRBV20-1 to TRBJ2-1, with D uncertain. Trimming stripped 3 bases from V and 5 bases from J, with 5 bases between. The length of the CDR3 is 11 residues. Germline values: CDR1 DFQATT, CDR2 SNEGSKA (reference sequence).

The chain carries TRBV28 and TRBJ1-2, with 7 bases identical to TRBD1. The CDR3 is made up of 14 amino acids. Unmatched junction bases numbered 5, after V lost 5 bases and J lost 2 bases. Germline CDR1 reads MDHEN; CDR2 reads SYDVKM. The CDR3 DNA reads TGTGCCAGCAGTCCCGGACAGGTGAACTATGGCTACACCTTC. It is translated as CASSPGQVNYGYTF.

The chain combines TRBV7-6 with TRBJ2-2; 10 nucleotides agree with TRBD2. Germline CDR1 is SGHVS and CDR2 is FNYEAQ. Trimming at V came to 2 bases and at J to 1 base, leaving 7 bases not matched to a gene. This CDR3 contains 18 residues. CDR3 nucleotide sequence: TGTGCCAGCAGCTTAAAAAGCGGGGGGGCCGGGAACACCGGGGAGCTGTTTTTT. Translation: CASSLKSGGAGNTGELFF.

This CDR3 is CASSSPIPGVNYGYTF. CDR3 bases: TGTGCCAGCAGTTCACCCATCCCGGGGGTAAACTATGGCTACACCTTC. The chain joins TRBV28 to TRBJ1-2; weak D call: TRBD1 (5 bases). CDR1 is MDHEN, CDR2 SYDVKM, per germline. The CDR3 length is 16 residues. Trimming took 4 bases from V and 2 from J, leaving 17 bases between them.

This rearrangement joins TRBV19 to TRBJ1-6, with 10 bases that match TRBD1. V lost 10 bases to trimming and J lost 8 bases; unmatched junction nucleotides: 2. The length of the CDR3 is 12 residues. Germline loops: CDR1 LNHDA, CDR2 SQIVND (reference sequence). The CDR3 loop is CATGTGDSPLHF. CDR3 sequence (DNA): TGTGCCACGGGGACAGGGGATTCACCCCTCCACTTT.